This is a list of T cell receptor beta chains from one sample in a study of cytomegalovirus exposure and HLA in healthy donors. TCRdb's copy holds only in-frame clones and misses some; the assay was immunoSEQ multiplex PCR. The data contain fewer than 95,000 clones, 76% of them singletons. The sequencing input was PBMCs. These receptors came from a man in his forties or fifties in good health and CMV-seronegative. The CDR3 runs from the conserved cysteine through the conserved F or W. Some rows have no size entry. The others give once, few or many, or a class for an expanded clone.

size	V	J	length	CDR3
NA	TRBV15	TRBJ1-2	15	CATSARTGSNYGYTF
NA	TRBV7-3	TRBJ1-5	16	CASNMTGTGLNQPQHF
NA	TRBV7-2	TRBJ2-5	18	CASSLGFSGGSFQETQYF
NA	TRBV14	TRBJ1-1	17	CASSQDWDRSGNTEAFF
NA	TRBV6-1	TRBJ2-1	14	CATNSGHPYNEQFF
NA	TRBV5-6	TRBJ2-7	15	CASSLGGVGPYEQYF
few	TRBV5-1	TRBJ1-1	13	CASRSSLNTEAFF
NA	TRBV4-1	TRBJ1-5	16	CASSQTGTVSNQPQHF
NA	TRBV6-5	TRBJ1-5	14	CASRQGTENQPQHF
NA	TRBV18	TRBJ2-4	16	CASSSGRFRGNSIQYF
NA	TRBV6-5	TRBJ2-1	11	CASSYWGGAFF
NA	TRBV29-1	TRBJ2-1	14	CSVSAGLLNNEQFF
NA	TRBV19	TRBJ1-1	14	CASATTWKNTEAFF
NA	TRBV27	TRBJ2-7	12	CASSLNHYEQYF
few	TRBV6-5	TRBJ2-1	13	CASKASGAAGEFF
NA	TRBV7-9	TRBJ1-5	14	CATGMSGDSQPQHF
NA	TRBV6-5	TRBJ1-2	13	CASSYLQNYGYTF
NA	TRBV13	TRBJ2-7	14	CASSHQDRGDEQYF
NA	TRBV27	TRBJ2-6	14	CASSFSSGANVLTF
NA	TRBV13	TRBJ1-4	13	CASSDRQGEKLFF
NA	TRBV29-1	TRBJ1-5	12	CSVGGGNQPQHF
NA	TRBV28	TRBJ1-2	15	CASRLAGGHSYGYTF
once	TRBV4-3	TRBJ1-5	16	CASSQEAQQVGQPQHF
NA	TRBV14	TRBJ2-7	15	CASSQGHGESYEQYF
NA	TRBV9	TRBJ1-6	14	CASSVDRGNSPLHF
NA	TRBV15	TRBJ2-3	15	CATSPGSGDTDTQYF
NA	TRBV30	TRBJ2-2	13	CAWSVAGTGELFF
NA	TRBV6-1	TRBJ1-5	15	CASRRTGGSNQPQHF
NA	TRBV6-5	TRBJ1-4	14	CASSPTMTNEKLLF
few	TRBV28	TRBJ1-1	10	CASGHTEAFF
NA	TRBV7-6	TRBJ1-2	13	CASRKGQGYGYTF
once	TRBV19	TRBJ1-1	15	CASRPGGRMNTEAFF
few	TRBV27	TRBJ1-2	18	CASRGIKRSHRGLGGYTF
NA	TRBV10-3	TRBJ1-1	16	CAISDWGGTMNTEAFF
NA	TRBV4-1	TRBJ2-7	12	CASSRGGYEQYF
NA	TRBV18	TRBJ1-1	14	CASSPRRENTEAFF
NA	TRBV5-4	TRBJ2-3	16	CASSLGAGGRQDTQYF
NA	TRBV7-9	TRBJ1-1	15	CAAESRDRGFTEAFF
NA	TRBV6-1	TRBJ1-4	15	CASKRGNLPSEKLFF
NA	TRBV10-3	TRBJ1-6	13	CAIKGLTNSPLHF
NA	TRBV6-1	TRBJ1-2	13	CASKRGLDYGYTF
NA	TRBV7-8	NA	15	CASSPSPGGTYEQYF
NA	TRBV27	TRBJ1-2	18	CASSVKADTQAVISRYTF
NA	TRBV29-1	TRBJ2-1	12	CSATSGGCEQFF
NA	TRBV21-1	TRBJ1-2	13	CASSKGQGYGYTF
once	TRBV6-5	TRBJ1-5	15	CASSVGQGGWQPQHF
NA	TRBV2	TRBJ2-1	17	CASSVAGLARTYNEQFF
NA	TRBV5-4	TRBJ1-1	13	CASSRGTGTEAFF
NA	TRBV7-9	TRBJ2-7	15	CASGWGQGLSYEQYF
NA	TRBV14	TRBJ2-2	15	CASSSLAGVTGELFF
NA	TRBV5-1	TRBJ2-1	16	CASTEVGRGESNEQFF
NA	TRBV15	TRBJ1-2	15	CATSRDVGTLIGYTF
few	TRBV29-1	TRBJ2-4	15	CSVEGGVTGGNIQYF
NA	TRBV19	TRBJ2-1	16	CASSIVGGGGFNEQFF
NA	TRBV6-5	TRBJ1-3	15	CASSYSGGSGNTIYF
few	TRBV7-9	TRBJ2-2	18	CASSANLGGGQNTGELFF
NA	TRBV9	TRBJ2-1	16	CASSSPGQGYYNEQFF